Here is one T cell receptor (beta chain) with its context. This likely comes from a read error, as the CDR3 has no conserved phenylalanine or tryptophan at its end. No DNA is shown, since the ends of the CDR3 on it are uncertain; the CDR3 is the one TCRdb lists. The library came from three nested PCR rounds adapted from ARM-PCR protocols. TCRdb reprocessed the multiplex PCR reads via MiXCR and lists one record per CDR3 protein. The sample consists of around 57,000 distinct CDR3 sequences, about 56% of them appearing once. This sample's RNA came from whole unsorted tissue. The normal lung tissue was taken more than 3 cm from the tumor edge. These data come from a study of tumor and adjacent non-tumor tissue in lung cancer. From germline, CDR1 is MNHEY and CDR2 SVGEGT. Inclusive of both ends, the CDR3 amounts to 14 amino acids.

The material sequenced was distant non-tumor lung tissue. This clonotype originated in a man aged 70 or older with non-small cell lung cancer. The chain employs TRBV6-2 or TRBV6-3 and TRBJ1-5. The CDR3 loop is CASSRAGSNQPQQL.